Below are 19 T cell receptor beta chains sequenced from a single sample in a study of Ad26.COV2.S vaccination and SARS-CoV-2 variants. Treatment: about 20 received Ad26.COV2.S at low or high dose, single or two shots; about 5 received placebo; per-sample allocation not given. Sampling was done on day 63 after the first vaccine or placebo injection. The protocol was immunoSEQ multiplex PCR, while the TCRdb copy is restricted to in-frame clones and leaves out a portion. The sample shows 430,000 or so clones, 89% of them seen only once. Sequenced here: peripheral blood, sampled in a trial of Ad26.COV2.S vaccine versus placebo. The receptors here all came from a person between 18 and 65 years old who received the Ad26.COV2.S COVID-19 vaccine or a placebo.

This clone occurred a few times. The CDR3, as DNA: TGTGCCAGTAGTATCGGATCGGGTTGGGGCAATCAGCCCCAGCATTTT. Amino acids: CASSIGSGWGNQPQHF. The rearrangement links TRBV19 to TRBJ1-5; D is uncertain. The CDR3 has 16 amino acids. V was clipped by 3 bases and J by 2 bases, with 14 bases between them. Germline CDR1 reads LNHDA; CDR2 reads SQIVND (reference sequence).

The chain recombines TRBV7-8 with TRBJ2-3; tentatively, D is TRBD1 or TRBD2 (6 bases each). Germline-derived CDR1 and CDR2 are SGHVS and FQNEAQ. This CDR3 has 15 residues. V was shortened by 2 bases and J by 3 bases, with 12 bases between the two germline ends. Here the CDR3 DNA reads TGTGCCAGCAGCTTATGGCGAGGGGGGACAGATACGCAGTATTTT. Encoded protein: CASSLWRGGTDTQYF.

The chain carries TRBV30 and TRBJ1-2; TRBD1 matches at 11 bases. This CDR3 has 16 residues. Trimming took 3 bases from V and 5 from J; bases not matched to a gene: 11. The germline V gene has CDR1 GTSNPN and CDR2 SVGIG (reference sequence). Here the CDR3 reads CAWSSGQGAFTYGYTF. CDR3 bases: TGTGCCTGGAGCTCTGGACAGGGGGCTTTTACGTATGGCTACACCTTC.

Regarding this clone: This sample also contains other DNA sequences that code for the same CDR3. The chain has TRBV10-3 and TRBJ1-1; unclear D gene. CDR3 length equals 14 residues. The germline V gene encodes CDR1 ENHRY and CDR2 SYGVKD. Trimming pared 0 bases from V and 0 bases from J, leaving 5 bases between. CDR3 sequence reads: CAISESRLNTEAFF. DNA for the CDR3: TGTGCCATCAGTGAGTCGAGGTTGAACACTGAAGCTTTCTTT.

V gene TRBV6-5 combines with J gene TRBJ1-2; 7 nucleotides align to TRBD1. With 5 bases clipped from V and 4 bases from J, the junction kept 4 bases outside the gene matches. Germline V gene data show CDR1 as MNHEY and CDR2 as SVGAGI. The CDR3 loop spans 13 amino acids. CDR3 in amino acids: CASSNRGLYGYTF. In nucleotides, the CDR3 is TGTGCCAGCAGTAACAGGGGCCTCTATGGCTACACCTTC.

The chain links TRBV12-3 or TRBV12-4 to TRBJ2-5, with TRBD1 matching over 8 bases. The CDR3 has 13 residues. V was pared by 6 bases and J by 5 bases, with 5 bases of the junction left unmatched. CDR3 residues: CASSETGEETQYF. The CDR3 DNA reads TGTGCCAGCAGCGAGACAGGGGAGGAGACCCAGTACTTC.

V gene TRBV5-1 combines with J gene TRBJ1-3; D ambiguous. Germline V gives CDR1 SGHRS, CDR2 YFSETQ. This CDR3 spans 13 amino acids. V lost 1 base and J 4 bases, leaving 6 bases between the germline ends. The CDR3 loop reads CASSLYTGNTIYF. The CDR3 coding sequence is TGCGCCAGCAGCTTGTATACCGGAAACACCATATATTTT. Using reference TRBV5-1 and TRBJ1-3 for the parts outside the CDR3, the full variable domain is KAGVTQTPRYLIKTRGQQVTLSCSPISGHRSVSWYQQTPGQGLQFLFEYFSETQRNKGNFPGRFSGRQFSNSRSEMNVSTLELGDSALYLCASSLYTGNTIYFGEGSWLTVV.

CDR3 DNA sequence: TGTGCCAGTAGTACAGACAGGGTGAGTGAGCAGTTCTTC. This translates into CASSTDRVSEQFF. The V gene is TRBV19, the J gene TRBJ2-1, with 7 bases fitting TRBD1. This CDR3 region has 13 residues. Germline values: CDR1 LNHDA, CDR2 SQIVND (reference sequence). With 4 bases clipped from V and 9 bases from J, the junction kept 6 bases outside the gene matches.

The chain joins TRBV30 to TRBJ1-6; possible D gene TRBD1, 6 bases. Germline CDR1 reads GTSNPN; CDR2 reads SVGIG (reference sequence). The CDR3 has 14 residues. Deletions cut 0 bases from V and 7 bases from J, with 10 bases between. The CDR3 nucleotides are TGTGCCTGGAGTGTTGGGGGCCCCAATTCACCCCTCCACTTT. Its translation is CAWSVGGPNSPLHF. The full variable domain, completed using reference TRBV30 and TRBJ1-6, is SQTIHQWPATLVQPVGSPLSLECTVEGTSNPNLYWYRQAAGRGLQLLFYSVGIGQISSEVPQNLSASRPQDRQFILSSKKLLLSDSGFYLCAWSVGGPNSPLHFGNGTRLTVT.

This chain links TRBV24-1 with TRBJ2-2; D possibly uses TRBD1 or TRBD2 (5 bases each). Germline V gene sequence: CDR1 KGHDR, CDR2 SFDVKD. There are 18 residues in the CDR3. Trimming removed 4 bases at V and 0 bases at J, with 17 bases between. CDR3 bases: TGTGCCACCAGTGACTCCCGACCGGGACGGTCGAACACCGGGGAGCTGTTTTTT. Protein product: CATSDSRPGRSNTGELFF.

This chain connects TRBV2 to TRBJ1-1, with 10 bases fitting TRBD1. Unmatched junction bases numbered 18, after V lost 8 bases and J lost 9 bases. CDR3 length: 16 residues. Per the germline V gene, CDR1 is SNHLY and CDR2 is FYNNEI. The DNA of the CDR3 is TGTGCCAGCTCCCCCCGACGGGACAGGGGTCAGAATAAAGCTTTCTTT. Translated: CASSPRRDRGQNKAFF.

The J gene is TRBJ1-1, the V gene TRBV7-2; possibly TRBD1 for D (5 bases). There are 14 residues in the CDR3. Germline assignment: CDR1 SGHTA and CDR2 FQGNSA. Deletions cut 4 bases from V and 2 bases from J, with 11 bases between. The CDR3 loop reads CASSSWTLNTEAFF. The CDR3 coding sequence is TGTGCCAGCAGCTCCTGGACACTTAACACTGAAGCTTTCTTT.

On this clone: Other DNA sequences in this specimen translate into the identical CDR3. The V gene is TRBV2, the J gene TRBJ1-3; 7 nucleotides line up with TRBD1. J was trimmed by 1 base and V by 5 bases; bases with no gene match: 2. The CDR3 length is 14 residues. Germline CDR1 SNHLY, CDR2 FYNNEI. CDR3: CASSSQGSGNTIYF. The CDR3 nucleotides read TGTGCCAGCAGTTCACAGGGGTCTGGAAACACCATATATTTT.

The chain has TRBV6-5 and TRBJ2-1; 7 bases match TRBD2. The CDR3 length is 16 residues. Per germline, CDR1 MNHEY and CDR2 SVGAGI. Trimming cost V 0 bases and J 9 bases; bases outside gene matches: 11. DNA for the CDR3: TGTGCCAGCAGTTACTCGTCTAGCGGCGGCCAGGGTGAGCAGTTCTTC. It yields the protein CASSYSSSGGQGEQFF.

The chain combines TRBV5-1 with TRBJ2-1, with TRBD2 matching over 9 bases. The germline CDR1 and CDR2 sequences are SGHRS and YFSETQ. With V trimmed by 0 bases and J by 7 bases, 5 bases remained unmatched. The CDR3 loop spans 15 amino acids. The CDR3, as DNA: TGCGCCAGCAGCTTGGTTATTAGCGGGAGTAATGAGCAGTTCTTC. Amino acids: CASSLVISGSNEQFF. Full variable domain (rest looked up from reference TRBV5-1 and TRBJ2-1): KAGVTQTPRYLIKTRGQQVTLSCSPISGHRSVSWYQQTPGQGLQFLFEYFSETQRNKGNFPGRFSGRQFSNSRSEMNVSTLELGDSALYLCASSLVISGSNEQFFGPGTRLTVL.

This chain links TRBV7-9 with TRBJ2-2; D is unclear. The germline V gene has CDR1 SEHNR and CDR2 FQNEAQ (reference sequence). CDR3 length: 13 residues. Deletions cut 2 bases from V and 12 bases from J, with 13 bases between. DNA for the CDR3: TGTGCCAGCAGCTTAAGTTTCCCGCCGCAGCTGTTTTTT. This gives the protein CASSLSFPPQLFF.

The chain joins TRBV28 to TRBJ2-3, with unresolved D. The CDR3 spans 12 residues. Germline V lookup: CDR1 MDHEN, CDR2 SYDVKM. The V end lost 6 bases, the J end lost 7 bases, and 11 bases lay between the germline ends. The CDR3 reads CASRSQPHTQYF. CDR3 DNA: TGTGCCAGCAGATCTCAGCCCCATACGCAGTATTTT.

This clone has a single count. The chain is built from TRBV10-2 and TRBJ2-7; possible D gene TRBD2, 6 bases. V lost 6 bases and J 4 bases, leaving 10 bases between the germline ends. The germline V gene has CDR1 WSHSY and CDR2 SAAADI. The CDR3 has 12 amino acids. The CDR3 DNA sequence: TGCGCCAGCAGGGCGGAGGGTTACGAGCAGTACGTC. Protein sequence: CASRAEGYEQYV.

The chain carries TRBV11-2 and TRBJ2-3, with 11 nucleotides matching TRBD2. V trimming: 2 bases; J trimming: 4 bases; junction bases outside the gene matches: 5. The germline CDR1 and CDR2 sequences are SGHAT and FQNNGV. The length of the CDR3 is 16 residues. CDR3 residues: CASSLLAGGAADTQYF. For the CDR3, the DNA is TGTGCCAGCAGCTTATTAGCGGGAGGGGCGGCAGATACGCAGTATTTT.